Reported below is one T cell receptor beta chain. This entry is derived from a study of shared clonotypes between healthy human individuals. The method was immunoSEQ multiplex PCR; TCRdb's version includes in-frame clones alone and lacks a portion of them. Of about 1,500,000 clones listed, 95% to 97% are singletons. Sequenced: naive CD4+ T cells sorted from blood. Documented subset: CD45RA+ positively selected. This TCR came from a man between 25 and 39 years old in good health.

This CDR3 reads CASSERGTYSYEQYF. DNA for the CDR3: TGTGCCAGCAGTGAAAGGGGGACTTACTCCTACGAGCAGTACTTC. The V and J genes are TRBV2 and TRBJ2-7; D may match TRBD1 or TRBD2 (6 bases each). The V end was cut by 2 bases, the J end by 0 bases, with 11 bases between. CDR1 and CDR2 (germline): SNHLY, FYNNEI. The CDR3 is 15 residues long.